A single sample gave rise to the 13 T cell receptor beta chains below, sequenced in a study of blood T cell repertoires in COVID-19 (dated by TCRdb to 2018 to 2020). Libraries were constructed by the immunoSEQ multiplex PCR assay. In its TCRdb copy, this immuneACCESS table keeps in-frame sequences only and misses some clones. Where compared with another copy, unresolved V genes explain less than half of these, and the others have no known cause. The sample table holds almost 300,000 clones, of which around 84% were seen once. The ten largest account for over 1% of the sample. Sequenced: peripheral blood. Source of these receptors: a man between 65 and 85 years old with acute or convalescent COVID-19.

The rearrangement uses TRBV18 and TRBJ2-5; TRBD2 matches at 8 bases. The length of the CDR3 is 16 residues. Losses at the gene ends were 0 bases for V and 1 base for J; bases not matched to a gene: 4. From germline, CDR1 is KGHSH and CDR2 LQKENI. The CDR3 sequence is CASSPPAGGAQETQYF. The CDR3 region has the DNA TGTGCCAGCTCACCACCCGCCGGGGGGGCCCAAGAGACCCAGTACTTC.

Written as DNA, the CDR3 is TGTGCCAGCAGACCACAGGGGGCAGGGGATCAGCCCCAGCATTTT. Protein product: CASRPQGAGDQPQHF. The chain couples TRBV6-5 to TRBJ1-5; TRBD1 aligns across 9 bases. The V gene's germline CDR1 is MNHEY and CDR2 SVGAGI. Trimming took 6 bases from V and 5 from J; bases not matched to a gene: 8. The CDR3 spans 15 residues.

The V gene is TRBV28, the J gene TRBJ1-2; the D gene is possibly TRBD1 (6 bases). Germline assignment: CDR1 MDHEN and CDR2 SYDVKM. This CDR3 spans 13 amino acids. The V end lost 5 bases, the J end lost 5 bases, and 12 bases lay between the germline ends. CDR3 region: CASSTRGWYGYTF. The CDR3 DNA sequence: TGTGCCAGCAGTACCAGGGGTTGGTATGGCTACACCTTC.

This clone was observed once. This sequence joins TRBV19 and TRBJ2-5; TRBD1 might be the D (6 bases). V was trimmed by 5 bases and J by 1 base, leaving 14 bases between them. Germline V gene sequence: CDR1 LNHDA, CDR2 SQIVND (reference sequence). This CDR3 has 15 amino acids. The DNA for the CDR3 is TGTGCCAGTAGTGGTTCGAACAGGGCCCAAGAGACCCAGTACTTC. Residues: CASSGSNRAQETQYF.

The chain recombines TRBV4-2 with TRBJ2-5; 7 bases are shared with TRBD1. The CDR3 runs to 15 residues. J gave up 6 bases and V 4 bases, and 11 bases lay outside the gene matches. CDR1 and CDR2 (germline): LGHNA, YNFKEQ. The CDR3 loop is CASSRSGQGVKTQYF. CDR3 nucleotides: TGTGCCAGCAGCCGAAGTGGGCAGGGGGTAAAGACCCAGTACTTC.

This chain links TRBV7-2 with TRBJ1-6; 7 bases align to TRBD1. This CDR3 is 17 amino acids long. Germline values: CDR1 SGHTA, CDR2 FQGNSA. With 5 bases clipped from V and 4 bases from J, the junction kept 11 bases outside the gene matches. The CDR3 sequence is CASSQGGRESYNSPLHF. DNA of the CDR3: TGTGCCAGCAGCCAAGGGGGCAGGGAATCGTATAATTCACCCCTCCACTTT.

This clone was seen once. The chain couples TRBV2 to TRBJ2-2, with D unclear. Germline V gene sequence: CDR1 SNHLY, CDR2 FYNNEI. This CDR3 has 13 amino acids. With 3 bases removed from V and 2 bases from J, the gap between germline ends came to 4 bases. The CDR3 region has the DNA TGTGCCAGCAGTGACACAAACACCGGGGAGCTGTTTTTT. As protein: CASSDTNTGELFF.

The chain joins TRBV15 to TRBJ2-4; D possibly corresponds to TRBD2 (6 bases). The V end was cut by 4 bases, the J end by 5 bases, with 9 bases between. CDR3 length equals 13 residues. Germline CDR1 LNHNV, CDR2 YYDKDF (reference sequence). This CDR3 reads CATSKGEENIQYF. CDR3 sequence (DNA): TGTGCCACCAGCAAAGGGGAGGAAAACATTCAGTACTTC.

This chain uses TRBV9 with TRBJ1-4; a possible D gene is TRBD1 (5 bases). Germline lookup yields CDR1 SGDLS and CDR2 YYNGEE. The CDR3 is made up of 13 amino acids. Deletions cut 0 bases from V and 13 bases from J, with 13 bases between. The CDR3, as DNA: TGTGCCAGCAGCGTAGTGGAGGAGGGGCCACTGTTTTTT. Amino acids: CASSVVEEGPLFF.

CDR3 sequence: CASSRPGVSYEQYF. The CDR3, as DNA: TGTGCCAGTTCCCGACCGGGGGTTTCCTACGAGCAGTACTTC. V usage is TRBV19 and J usage is TRBJ2-7; D might be TRBD2 (6 bases). The CDR3 covers 14 residues. The V end was cut by 8 bases, the J end by 1 base, with 15 bases between. Germline V gene data show CDR1 as LNHDA and CDR2 as SQIVND (reference sequence).

V and J are TRBV28 and TRBJ2-2; D not resolved. The germline gives CDR1 MDHEN, CDR2 SYDVKM. Trimming cost V 4 bases and J 4 bases, with 13 bases left between them. There are 15 residues in the CDR3. CDR3 in amino acids: CASSSHPGGTGELFF. CDR3 nucleotides: TGTGCCAGCAGTTCACATCCCGGCGGCACCGGGGAGCTGTTTTTT.

This chain joins TRBV5-4 and TRBJ1-2; D is undetermined. From germline, CDR1 is SGHNT and CDR2 YYREEE (reference sequence). The CDR3 loop spans 14 amino acids. Trimming cost V 2 bases and J 7 bases, with 15 bases left between them. The CDR3 is CASSFLGNGFGYTF. The CDR3 coding sequence is TGTGCCAGCAGCTTTTTAGGAAACGGGTTTGGCTACACCTTC.

In its sample, this clone was seen once. The CDR3 region is CASSYSTKKNTEAFF. Here the CDR3 DNA reads TGTGCCAGCAGTTACTCGACAAAGAAGAACACTGAAGCTTTCTTT. The gene calls are TRBV6-5 and TRBJ1-1; no definite D call. The CDR3 runs to 15 residues. The V end was cut by 0 bases, the J end by 1 base, with 9 bases between. Germline V gene data show CDR1 as MNHEY and CDR2 as SVGAGI.